Below are 32 T cell receptor beta chains sequenced from a single sample in a study of PD-1 blockade in classical Hodgkin lymphoma. Specified time point: cycle 4 day 1 (C4D1), after less than 7 weeks of nivolumab. Every patient was affected by relapse after autologous stem cell transplantation, while exposure to brentuximab vedotin was not uniform. Thawed PBMCs were the source of CD8+ T cells, obtained through magnetic negative selection. The data were produced by immunoSEQ multiplex PCR, yet TCRdb's version contains in-frame clones alone and is incomplete. This table holds over 9,000 clones, 70% to 90% found once. Source: CD8+ T cells from blood, taken before the fourth cycle of nivolumab. The receptors shown here come from a human donor with classical Hodgkin lymphoma. The donor label of this sample is uncertain.

This clone occurred once. DNA of the CDR3: TGCAGCGCCAACCCGTGGGACAGGGTCATCAATGAGCAGTTCTTC. This codes for CSANPWDRVINEQFF. The chain carries TRBV29-1 and TRBJ2-1; TRBD1 matches 9 bases. Trimming cost V 7 bases and J 6 bases; bases outside gene matches: 13. Germline CDR1 reads SQVTM; CDR2 reads ANQGSEA. The CDR3 loop spans 15 amino acids.

This sequence joins TRBV19 and TRBJ2-1; TRBD1 aligns across 7 bases. The junction had 8 bases not matched to a gene; V was cut back by 3 bases and J by 6 bases. There are 15 residues in the CDR3. Germline V CDR1 and CDR2: LNHDA, SQIVND (reference sequence). Here the CDR3 DNA reads TGTGCCAGTAGTATCTCAGGGGGAGACGGCAATGAGCAGTTCTTC. Its translation: CASSISGGDGNEQFF.

This sequence joins TRBV4-2 and TRBJ2-6, with TRBD1 as a possible D gene (5 bases). The CDR3 length is 17 residues. CDR1 and CDR2 (germline): LGHNA, YNFKEQ. V lost 1 base and J 4 bases, leaving 14 bases between the germline ends. The CDR3 region is CASSQGGSSYGANVLTF. The CDR3, as DNA: TGTGCCAGCAGCCAAGGGGGCTCCTCATACGGGGCCAACGTCCTGACTTTC.

Comment on this clone: Other DNA sequences within the sample encode an identical CDR3. The chain joins TRBV4-1 to TRBJ2-7; 7 positions match TRBD1. The CDR3 runs 15 residues. Germline assignment: CDR1 MGHRA and CDR2 YSYEKL. V shed 0 bases, J shed 3 bases, and the junction held 5 bases outside the gene matches. The DNA for the CDR3 is TGCGCCAGCAGCCAAGAAGGGGGCAGGAACTACGAGCAGTACTTC. Its protein is CASSQEGGRNYEQYF.

This clone was seen just once. The chain is built from TRBV5-5 and TRBJ1-2, with D hard to call. V gave up 3 bases and J gave up 1 base, with 10 bases separating them. CDR3 length equals 14 residues. Per the germline V gene, CDR1 is SGHKS and CDR2 is YYEKEE (reference sequence). The CDR3 DNA follows: TGTGCCAGCAGCTACGGCTATGATAACTATGGCTACACCTTC. This encodes CASSYGYDNYGYTF. The complete variable domain, with remaining parts taken from reference TRBV5-5 and TRBJ1-2, reads DAGVTQSPTHLIKTRGQQVTLRCSPISGHKSVSWYQQVLGQGPQFIFQYYEKEERGRGNFPDRFSARQFPNYSSELNVNALLLGDSALYLCASSYGYDNYGYTFGSGTRLTVV.

This chain connects TRBV4-2 to TRBJ1-2; D is ambiguous. The CDR3 contains 14 residues. CDR1 LGHNA and CDR2 YNFKEQ come from the germline V gene. The V gene lost 4 bases and the J gene lost 4 bases, with 13 bases spanning the gap. The CDR3 spells CASSPRTGFYGYTF. CDR3 coding DNA: TGTGCCAGCAGCCCAAGAACCGGGTTCTATGGCTACACCTTC.

J is TRBJ1-2 and V is TRBV11-2, with D hard to call. CDR1 is SGHAT and CDR2 is FQNNGV in the germline V gene. The CDR3 spans 13 residues. V lost 4 bases and J 3 bases, leaving 9 bases between the germline ends. CDR3 in amino acids: CASSSRNYYGYTF. The CDR3 DNA is TGTGCCAGCAGCTCACGAAATTACTATGGCTACACCTTC.

This rearrangement joins TRBV4-3 to TRBJ1-5, with 8 nucleotides matching TRBD1. V dropped 0 bases and J dropped 7; count of bases not matched to a gene: 8. CDR3 length equals 16 residues. Looked up from germline, CDR1 is LGHNA and CDR2 is YSLEER. The CDR3 protein is CASSQDLGQGGQPQHF. In DNA form, the CDR3 reads TGCGCCAGCAGCCAAGATCTCGGACAGGGAGGCCAGCCCCAGCATTTT.

The J gene is TRBJ2-1, the V gene TRBV5-6, with a possible D match to TRBD2 (5 bases). The CDR3 totals 19 residues. Between the trimmed V and J ends, which lost 0 bases and 5 bases, there was a span of 24 bases. The V gene's germline CDR1 is SGHDT and CDR2 YYEEEE. The CDR3 here is CASSLAGGYALDLHNEQFF. In DNA form, the CDR3 reads TGTGCCAGCAGCTTGGCAGGCGGGTATGCCCTCGACCTGCACAATGAGCAGTTCTTC. Full variable domain (outside the CDR3, taken from reference TRBV5-6 and TRBJ2-1): DAGVTQSPTHLIKTRGQQVTLRCSPKSGHDTVSWYQQALGQGPQFIFQYYEEEERQRGNFPDRFSGHQFPNYSSELNVNALLLGDSALYLCASSLAGGYALDLHNEQFFGPGTRLTVL.

This clone appeared once. The gene calls are TRBV25-1 and TRBJ2-1; 11 bases match TRBD2. V lost 4 bases to trimming and J lost 9 bases; unmatched junction nucleotides: 11. The germline CDR1 and CDR2 sequences are MGHDK and SYGVNS. This CDR3 is built from 16 residues. CDR3 sequence: CASSAVPSGRRSEQFF. In DNA, the CDR3 is TGTGCCAGCAGTGCCGTCCCTAGCGGGAGGCGCAGTGAGCAGTTCTTC.

The rearrangement uses TRBV11-2 and TRBJ2-1; 7 bases are a match to TRBD2. The CDR3 is made up of 15 amino acids. Germline-derived CDR1 and CDR2 are SGHAT and FQNNGV. J was trimmed by 3 bases and V by 4 bases; bases with no gene match: 6. CDR3 residues: CASSSRASGYNEQFF. CDR3 DNA sequence: TGTGCCAGCAGCTCCCGGGCTAGCGGCTACAATGAGCAGTTCTTC.

The chain has TRBV27 and TRBJ2-7, with D perhaps matching TRBD2 (6 bases). Germline values: CDR1 MNHEY, CDR2 SMNVEV (reference sequence). This CDR3 has 17 residues. V gave up 0 bases and J gave up 3 bases, with 18 bases separating them. Written as DNA, the CDR3 is TGTGCCAGCAGTTTATCGGGGGGTGCCACTGTTGTCTACGAGCAGTACTTC. It yields the protein CASSLSGGATVVYEQYF.

This chain uses TRBV19 with TRBJ2-7, with D hard to call. V lost 3 bases and J lost 6, with 15 bases in between. This CDR3 comprises 14 residues. Germline-derived CDR1 and CDR2 are LNHDA and SQIVND (reference sequence). CDR3 in amino acids: CASSIAYPAGEQYF. The CDR3 coding sequence is TGTGCCAGTAGTATCGCCTACCCGGCAGGCGAGCAGTACTTC.

This chain links TRBV11-2 with TRBJ2-7; 7 bases align to TRBD1. The CDR3 is 13 residues long. The V gene end was trimmed by 7 bases and the J gene end by 2 bases; junction bases not matched to a gene: 5. Looked up from germline, CDR1 is SGHAT and CDR2 is FQNNGV. CDR3: CASIRDRTYEQYF. Here the CDR3 DNA reads TGTGCCAGCATCCGGGACAGAACCTACGAGCAGTACTTC.

V gene TRBV13 combines with J gene TRBJ2-5; maybe TRBD2 (5 bases). Germline V gene data show CDR1 as PRHDT and CDR2 as FYEKMQ (reference sequence). This CDR3 is built from 12 residues. Trimming pared 6 bases from V and 9 bases from J, leaving 14 bases between. CDR3 amino acids: CASSVSGGSQYF. The CDR3 DNA reads as TGTGCCAGCAGTGTCAGCGGTGGTTCCCAGTACTTC. Filled out from reference TRBV13 and TRBJ2-5, the complete variable domain reads AAGVIQSPRHLIKEKRETATLKCYPIPRHDTVYWYQQGPGQDPQFLISFYEKMQSDKGSIPDRFSAQQFSDYHSELNMSSLELGDSALYFCASSVSGGSQYFGPGTRLLVL.

The rearrangement joins TRBV11-2 to TRBJ2-4; 9 nucleotides line up with TRBD1. CDR1 and CDR2 (germline): SGHAT, FQNNGV. V lost 3 bases, J lost 4 bases, and 4 bases stayed unmatched. This CDR3 contains 15 residues. The CDR3 sequence: CASSFQTGGKNIQYF. The CDR3 DNA follows: TGTGCCAGCAGCTTCCAGACAGGGGGTAAAAACATTCAGTACTTC.

The chain has TRBV29-1 and TRBJ2-7, with TRBD2 identical over 10 bases. The CDR3 is 16 amino acids. Germline-derived CDR1 and CDR2 are SQVTM and ANQGSEA. V shed 2 bases, J shed 4 bases, and the junction held 11 bases outside the gene matches. The CDR3 protein is CSVERGLAGVVYEQYF. DNA of the CDR3: TGCAGCGTTGAAAGGGGTCTAGCGGGAGTCGTGTACGAGCAGTACTTC.

The chain uses TRBV11-2 and TRBJ2-7; 9 bases line up with TRBD1. Germline V gene lookup returns CDR1 SGHAT and CDR2 FQNNGV. J gave up 6 bases and V 2 bases, and 8 bases lay outside the gene matches. The CDR3 is made up of 15 amino acids. CDR3 nucleotide sequence: TGTGCCAGCAGCTTATCCCGCCGGACAGGGGCCGAGCAGTACTTC. It is translated as CASSLSRRTGAEQYF.

The chain couples TRBV4-1 to TRBJ2-3; a weak D match, TRBD2 (5 bases). There are 16 residues in the CDR3. The V end lost 3 bases, the J end lost 6 bases, and 19 bases lay between the germline ends. CDR1 is MGHRA and CDR2 is YSYEKL in the germline V gene. The CDR3 loop reads CASSHSGSSYRDTQYF. DNA of the CDR3: TGCGCCAGCAGCCACTCGGGGTCATCTTATAGGGATACGCAGTATTTT.

About this clone: A junction end diverges from the germline sequence, so it may reflect a read error. The CDR3 here is CASASPPRKGIDF. CDR3 DNA sequence: TGTGCTAGTGCGTCACCCCCGCGGAAAGGGATTGACTTC. This chain connects TRBV12-5 to TRBJ2-5; no firm D call. Germline assignment: CDR1 LGHNT and CDR2 FRNRAP. The CDR3 runs 13 residues.

This clone was seen just once. The rearrangement joins TRBV30 to TRBJ2-7; D is perhaps TRBD1 (6 bases). V was pared by 1 base and J by 5 bases, with 15 bases between. This CDR3 is 14 amino acids long. The germline CDR1 and CDR2 sequences are GTSNPN and SVGIG (reference sequence). The CDR3 reads CAWSDGRGAHEQYF. Here the CDR3 DNA reads TGTGCCTGGAGTGATGGCAGGGGCGCCCACGAGCAGTACTTC.

V gene TRBV19 combines with J gene TRBJ2-7, with D possibly being TRBD1 or TRBD2 (6 bases each). Germline CDR1 LNHDA, CDR2 SQIVND (reference sequence). Trimming took 3 bases from V and 2 from J, leaving 14 bases between them. The CDR3 sequence is 15 residues long. The CDR3 loop is CASSILGGEAYEQYF. CDR3 DNA sequence: TGTGCCAGTAGTATCCTCGGGGGCGAAGCCTACGAGCAGTACTTC. The full variable domain, in which reference TRBV19 and TRBJ2-7 provide the parts outside the CDR3, is DGGITQSPKYLFRKEGQNVTLSCEQNLNHDAMYWYRQDPGQGLRLIYYSQIVNDFQKGDIAEGYSVSREKKESFPLTVTSAQKNPTAFYLCASSILGGEAYEQYFGPGTRLTVT.

The V call is TRBV19, the J call TRBJ2-7; a possible D gene is TRBD2 (7 bases). CDR3 length: 14 amino acids. V was clipped by 6 bases and J by 4 bases, with 16 bases between them. Looked up from germline, CDR1 is LNHDA and CDR2 is SQIVND (reference sequence). The chain's CDR3 is CASSPEGGRYEQYF. CDR3 coding DNA: TGTGCCAGTAGCCCCGAGGGGGGGAGGTACGAGCAGTACTTC.

The J gene is TRBJ2-7, the V gene TRBV30; the match to TRBD2 covers 9 bases. The CDR3 has 15 residues. Trimming removed 4 bases from V and 3 bases from J; junction bases left unmatched: 10. Germline CDR1 GTSNPN, CDR2 SVGIG (reference sequence). The CDR3 here is CAWTSTGTSSYEQYF. CDR3 bases: TGTGCCTGGACCAGTACCGGGACTAGCAGCTACGAGCAGTACTTC.

V and J are TRBV4-2 and TRBJ2-3; 8 nucleotides line up with TRBD2. Germline-derived CDR1 and CDR2 are LGHNA and YNFKEQ. This CDR3 is built from 14 residues. With V trimmed by 6 bases and J by 0 bases, 2 bases remained unmatched. The CDR3 DNA follows: TGTGCCAGCAGTCCTAGCGGGAGCACAGATACGCAGTATTTT. Translated, it gives CASSPSGSTDTQYF.

V is TRBV7-2 and J is TRBJ2-5; 10 nucleotides align to TRBD2. The CDR3 length is 16 residues. In germline, CDR1 is SGHTA, CDR2 FQGNSA. J was trimmed by 5 bases and V by 2 bases; bases with no gene match: 8. The chain's CDR3 is CASSLFLAGDGETQYF. DNA for the CDR3: TGTGCCAGCAGCTTATTTCTAGCGGGAGATGGGGAGACCCAGTACTTC.

The rearrangement uses TRBV2 and TRBJ2-2; no reliable D call. The CDR3 is made up of 15 amino acids. The germline V gene has CDR1 SNHLY and CDR2 FYNNEI. With 2 bases removed from V and 6 bases from J, the gap between germline ends came to 13 bases. In DNA form, the CDR3 reads TGTGCCAGCAGTGAAACCTGGGCCTCCCCCGGGGAGCTGTTTTTT. This codes for CASSETWASPGELFF.

This chain links TRBV9 with TRBJ2-1, with 8 positions matching TRBD2. V shed 4 bases, J shed 6 bases, and the junction held 9 bases outside the gene matches. Germline CDR1 and CDR2: SGDLS and YYNGEE. The CDR3 consists of 15 residues. The CDR3 bases are TGTGCCAGCAGCCGGGGTAGCGGGATATCCAATGAGCAGTTCTTC. Its translation: CASSRGSGISNEQFF.

This chain links TRBV6-5 with TRBJ1-1; no clear D. This CDR3 region has 13 residues. CDR1 MNHEY and CDR2 SVGAGI come from the germline V gene. Trimming cost V 5 bases and J 1 base, with 8 bases left between them. The CDR3 is CASSDLGNTEAFF. In DNA form, the CDR3 reads TGTGCCAGCAGTGACCTGGGGAACACTGAAGCTTTCTTT.

The genes are TRBV4-2 and TRBJ1-6; D is ambiguous. This CDR3 comprises 13 residues. The V end lost 0 bases, the J end lost 9 bases, and 6 bases lay between the germline ends. Germline CDR1 LGHNA, CDR2 YNFKEQ. The CDR3 nucleotides are TGTGCCAGCAGCCAAGATAATAGTTCACCCCTCCACTTT. Protein: CASSQDNSSPLHF.

V gene TRBV5-1 combines with J gene TRBJ2-5; 16 positions agree with TRBD2. Germline CDR1 SGHRS, CDR2 YFSETQ. The length of the CDR3 is 17 residues. J gave up 4 bases and V 4 bases, and 7 bases lay outside the gene matches. The chain's CDR3 is CASSPGTSGRARETQYF. CDR3 DNA: TGCGCCAGCAGCCCCGGGACTAGCGGGAGGGCCAGAGAGACCCAGTACTTC.

J is TRBJ1-2 and V is TRBV27; the D gene is possibly TRBD1 (5 bases). The CDR3 sequence is 15 residues long. Germline CDR1 and CDR2: MNHEY and SMNVEV (reference sequence). Trimming pared 2 bases from V and 1 base from J, leaving 11 bases between. The CDR3 spells CASSLIQGFNYGYTF. Written as DNA, the CDR3 is TGTGCCAGCAGTTTAATCCAGGGCTTTAACTATGGCTACACCTTC.